This T cell receptor beta chain came from a study of response to subunit inactivated influenza vaccine. The CDR3 sequence is 16 residues long. The germline V gene has CDR1 SEHNR and CDR2 FQNEAQ (reference sequence). Losses at the gene ends were 4 bases for V and 4 bases for J; bases not matched to a gene: 10. TCRdb redid the calling of the RT-PCR reads with MiXCR, one entry per CDR3 protein. The profile shows more than 150,000 distinct CDR3 sequences, about 9% of them singletons. Whole-study findings and limits: The study's authors posited that every seasonal influenza vaccination enlists few new T cells.

This clonotype was detected only a few times. Its matching antigen is unknown. The sequence came from a man aged 45-65 years who received an inactivated influenza vaccine. This sample comprised non-naive T cells sorted from PBMCs, obtained on the day of vaccination. The rearrangement uses TRBV7-9 and TRBJ1-1; 9 bases are a match to TRBD1. CDR3 protein: CASSSFGGTGRTEAFF. As DNA, the CDR3 is TGTGCCAGCAGCTCTTTCGGAGGGACAGGGCGCACTGAAGCTTTCTTT.